Each of the 30 T cell receptor beta chains below was sequenced from the same sample in a study of molecular identifiers for immune sequencing clone quantification. One entry per CDR3 protein results from TCRdb running MiXCR on the PCR reads. The sample has 400,000 to 600,000 distinct CDR3 sequences, 25% seen once; the top ten hold just over 0.75%. The material sequenced was naive CD8+ T cells from blood, with Jurkat cell RNA spiked in. The subset was: FACS-sorted CD8+CD4-CCR7+CD45RA+ naive T cells. Receptor source: a human donor in good health. Some libraries in this study had Jurkat cell RNA spiked in.

This clonotype was recorded a few times. The V and J genes are TRBV24-1 and TRBJ2-4, with 7 nucleotides matching TRBD1. This CDR3 is built from 21 residues. V shed 3 bases, J shed 0 bases, and the junction held 19 bases outside the gene matches. Germline lookup yields CDR1 KGHDR and CDR2 SFDVKD. CDR3: CATSDMLATGIPYVAKNIQYF. As DNA, the CDR3 is TGTGCCACCAGTGATATGTTGGCGACAGGGATTCCCTACGTAGCCAAAAACATTCAGTACTTC.

This clonotype was seen repeatedly, ten times or more. V usage is TRBV4-3 and J usage is TRBJ2-7; D remains unclear. CDR3 length: 15 residues. Trimming took off 0 bases at V and 0 bases at J, with 9 bases between the two ends. The germline V gene has CDR1 LGHNA and CDR2 YSLEER. In nucleotides, the CDR3 is TGCGCCAGCAGCCAAGACTGGTCCGGCTCCTACGAGCAGTACTTC. It yields the protein CASSQDWSGSYEQYF.

This clonotype was counted at least ten times. The CDR3 reads CASSYGEGANEQYF. The CDR3 bases are TGTGCCAGCAGTTACGGTGAGGGAGCCAACGAGCAGTACTTC. V and J are TRBV6-5 and TRBJ2-7; D is possibly TRBD2 (5 bases). V lost 2 bases, J lost 5 bases, and 13 bases lay in between. This CDR3 is 14 amino acids long. Germline V gene sequence: CDR1 MNHEY, CDR2 SVGAGI.

For this clonotype: The junction departs from the called germline gene at one end, perhaps through a read error. The rearrangement uses TRBV4-3 and TRBJ2-1, with D perhaps matching TRBD2 (5 bases). The V gene's germline CDR1 is LGHNA and CDR2 YSLEER. The CDR3 is made up of 14 amino acids. The CDR3 bases are TGCGCCAGCAGCCCAGACTACTCCTACAATGAGCGGTTCTTC. Its translation is CASSPDYSYNERFF.

This clonotype has at least ten counts. The chain uses TRBV25-1 and TRBJ2-5; TRBD1 might be the D (6 bases). The V gene's germline CDR1 is MGHDK and CDR2 SYGVNS. There are 14 residues in the CDR3. V lost 2 bases and J lost 6, with 13 bases in between. CDR3 sequence reads: CASSEGQGFQTQYF. The CDR3 nucleotides read TGTGCCAGCAGTGAAGGTCAGGGGTTTCAGACCCAGTACTTC.

This clonotype was counted between two and nine times. The chain joins TRBV4-3 to TRBJ2-2; TRBD2 aligns across 8 bases. V was pared by 0 bases and J by 6 bases, with 9 bases of the junction left unmatched. Germline V gene sequence: CDR1 LGHNA, CDR2 YSLEER. There are 17 residues in the CDR3. This CDR3 reads CASSQDWGRGGPGELFF. In nucleotides, the CDR3 is TGCGCCAGCAGCCAAGATTGGGGACGGGGGGGCCCCGGGGAGCTGTTTTTT.

The gene calls are TRBV27 and TRBJ2-3; a weak D match, TRBD2 (5 bases). This CDR3 is 14 amino acids long. The germline V gene has CDR1 MNHEY and CDR2 SMNVEV (reference sequence). Between the trimmed V and J ends, which lost 6 bases and 5 bases, there was a span of 15 bases. The chain's CDR3 is CASSVASSLDTQYF. The CDR3 coding sequence is TGTGCCAGCAGCGTAGCGTCTTCGCTAGATACGCAGTATTTT.

The V and J genes are TRBV11-2 and TRBJ2-7; 8 nucleotides match TRBD1. The germline V gene has CDR1 SGHAT and CDR2 FQNNGV. The CDR3 is 15 amino acids. The V gene end was trimmed by 5 bases and the J gene end by 4 bases; junction bases not matched to a gene: 10. CDR3 protein: CASSHYQDRGYEQYF. In DNA, the CDR3 is TGTGCCAGCAGCCATTACCAAGACAGGGGTTACGAGCAGTACTTC.

Concerning this clonotype: The junction departs from the called germline gene at one end, perhaps through a read error. The chain couples TRBV11-2 to TRBJ2-3; 10 positions agree with TRBD2. The CDR3 contains 17 residues. Germline loops: CDR1 SGHAT, CDR2 FQNNGV. CDR3: CASSQLILAGLTDAQYF. The CDR3 DNA sequence: TGTGCCAGCAGCCAACTAATACTAGCGGGACTCACAGATGCGCAGTATTTT.

Concerning this clonotype: Compared with germline, one end of the junction differs, possibly owing to a read error. The chain couples TRBV27 to TRBJ2-7, with a weak D call TRBD1 (6 bases). This CDR3 is built from 15 residues. The germline V gene has CDR1 MNHEY and CDR2 SMNVEV (reference sequence). This CDR3 is CASSSRGVSSYEQHF. CDR3 nucleotides: TGTGCCAGCAGTTCCAGGGGCGTAAGCTCCTACGAGCAGCACTTC.

This clonotype has more than one count but fewer than ten. The chain joins TRBV5-1 to TRBJ2-3; D gene uncertain. The length of the CDR3 is 16 residues. Looked up from germline, CDR1 is SGHRS and CDR2 is YFSETQ. V lost 0 bases, J lost 5 bases, and 16 bases lay in between. CDR3 residues: CASSLEGSLYGDTQYF. The DNA for the CDR3 is TGCGCCAGCAGCTTGGAGGGTTCCCTGTATGGAGATACGCAGTATTTT.

A word on this clonotype: A read error may be the cause here, since a much bigger clone is one base away. The chain uses TRBV30 and TRBJ2-7; no reliable D call. The CDR3 is made up of 13 amino acids. Germline loops: CDR1 GTSNPN, CDR2 SVGIG (reference sequence). V was pared by 2 bases and J by 5 bases, with 13 bases between. The CDR3 loop reads CAWSLHRGDEQYF. The CDR3 DNA follows: TGTGCCTGGAGTTTACATCGTGGGGACGAGCAGTACTTC.

Only a few counts were recorded for this clonotype. J is TRBJ2-1 and V is TRBV2, with D perhaps TRBD2 (6 bases). CDR3 length: 13 amino acids. V shed 10 bases and J shed 2 bases, with 12 bases lying between them. Germline V lookup: CDR1 SNHLY, CDR2 FYNNEI. CDR3 nucleotide sequence: TGTGCCACCCAGCGGGCGACCTACAATGAGCAGTTCTTC. It is translated as CATQRATYNEQFF.

The rearrangement links TRBV20-1 to TRBJ2-1; 7 bases align to TRBD1. This CDR3 spans 15 amino acids. V shed 0 bases, J shed 4 bases, and the junction held 6 bases outside the gene matches. The germline V gene encodes CDR1 DFQATT and CDR2 SNEGSKA (reference sequence). The CDR3 loop is CSARDDKGAYNEQFF. The CDR3 nucleotides are TGCAGTGCTAGAGATGACAAGGGGGCGTACAATGAGCAGTTCTTC.

The chain has TRBV27 and TRBJ2-7; D is perhaps TRBD1 (6 bases). V was trimmed by 5 bases and J by 4 bases, leaving 15 bases between them. Germline V gene lookup returns CDR1 MNHEY and CDR2 SMNVEV (reference sequence). The CDR3 has 14 amino acids. CDR3 sequence: CASSRTDNVYEQYF. CDR3 in DNA: TGTGCCAGCAGTAGGACAGATAACGTTTACGAGCAGTACTTC.

This clonotype was found many times. One end of the junction does not line up with germline, which may come from a read error. V gene TRBV7-2 combines with J gene TRBJ2-7; 9 nucleotides agree with TRBD1. The CDR3 sequence is 14 residues long. The germline V gene encodes CDR1 SGHTA and CDR2 FQGNSA. Here the CDR3 reads CASSPWTGAYEQYF. CDR3 DNA sequence: TGCGCCAGCAGCCCGTGGACAGGGGCCTACGAGCAGTACTTC.

This rearrangement joins TRBV4-1 to TRBJ1-1; the D gene is possibly TRBD1 (5 bases). The CDR3 is made up of 17 amino acids. CDR1 MGHRA and CDR2 YSYEKL come from the germline V gene. V lost 0 bases and J lost 4, with 18 bases in between. Written as DNA, the CDR3 is TGCGCCAGCAGCCAAGAGTCGAGCAGGGCAGTGAGCACTGAAGCTTTCTTT. It is translated as CASSQESSRAVSTEAFF.

Worth noting for this clonotype: One base away lies a much larger clone, so this may be a sequencing read error. The rearrangement links TRBV15 to TRBJ1-4; D unclear. V was cut by 3 bases and J by 6 bases, with 8 bases left in between. The germline gives CDR1 LNHNV, CDR2 YYDKDF (reference sequence). This CDR3 is built from 13 residues. The CDR3 reads CATSSRSDEKLFF. The CDR3, as DNA: TGTGCCACCAGCAGCCGGTCTGATGAAAAACTGTTTTTT.

Many counts were recorded for this clonotype. The J gene is TRBJ1-5, the V gene TRBV6-1, with TRBD1 matching 10 bases. The germline gives CDR1 MNHNS, CDR2 SASEGT. The CDR3 consists of 16 residues. With V trimmed by 3 bases and J by 5 bases, 7 bases remained unmatched. The CDR3 is CASSDFRTGGDQPQHF. The CDR3, as DNA: TGTGCCAGCAGTGATTTTAGGACAGGGGGAGATCAGCCCCAGCATTTT.

This clonotype was counted at least ten times. This rearrangement joins TRBV11-2 to TRBJ2-5; 9 bases agree with TRBD2. V lost 5 bases and J lost 5; bases outside the gene matches: 6. The CDR3 has 14 amino acids. In germline, CDR1 is SGHAT, CDR2 FQNNGV. In DNA form, the CDR3 reads TGTGCCAGCAGCCCGAACCTAGCGGGGGAGACCCAGTACTTC. It translates to CASSPNLAGETQYF.

The J gene is TRBJ1-2, the V gene TRBV14; D unresolved. Trimming shortened V by 4 bases and J by 8 bases, and 23 bases separated the two germline ends. The germline CDR1 and CDR2 sequences are SGHDN and FVKESK. The CDR3 is made up of 16 amino acids. The CDR3 DNA reads as TGTGCCAGCAGCCCCCGCCGAAAAGAACTAACTATGGGCTACACCTTC. Translating it yields CASSPRRKELTMGYTF.

As concerns this clonotype: This could be a read error, since a much larger clone is one nucleotide away. This chain uses TRBV5-5 with TRBJ2-7, with D unresolved. Germline V lookup: CDR1 SGHKS, CDR2 YYEKEE (reference sequence). This CDR3 region has 13 residues. The V and J ends lost 7 bases and 5 bases respectively, with 16 bases between them. CDR3 protein: CASGIDVPHEQYF. CDR3 bases: TGTGCCAGCGGCATTGACGTGCCTCACGAGCAGTACTTC.

About this clonotype itself: Here the CDR3 omits its conserved ending phenylalanine or tryptophan, so a read error is the likely source. This chain links TRBV7-9 with TRBJ2-7, with D perhaps TRBD2 (7 bases). The CDR3 is made up of 16 amino acids. CDR1 and CDR2 (germline): SEHNR, FQNEAQ (reference sequence). The V end was cut by 5 bases, the J end by 0 bases, with 17 bases between. CDR3 residues: CASSPKGGGASYEQYL. Written as DNA, the CDR3 is TGTGCCAGCAGCCCAAAAGGAGGGGGGGCCTCCTACGAGCAGTACCTC.

The chain employs TRBV6-2 or TRBV6-3 and TRBJ2-5, with TRBD1 identical over 8 bases. CDR1 and CDR2 (germline): MNHEY, SVGEGT. V was clipped by 2 bases and J by 2 bases; unmatched bases: 4. The CDR3 loop spans 15 amino acids. CDR3 protein: CASSYPRGLQETQYF. The CDR3 nucleotides read TGTGCCAGCAGTTACCCCAGGGGGCTGCAAGAGACCCAGTACTTC.

The chain combines TRBV12-3 or TRBV12-4 with TRBJ2-2; TRBD2 matches 9 bases. Losses at the gene ends were 5 bases for V and 5 bases for J; bases not matched to a gene: 9. There are 16 residues in the CDR3. The CDR3, as DNA: TGTGCCAGCAGTCAGTTTAGCGGGAGATTGACCGGGGAGCTGTTTTTT. This encodes CASSQFSGRLTGELFF.

On this clonotype itself: One end of the junction is discordant with germline, which a read error may explain. The chain employs TRBV7-3 and TRBJ2-7, with 14 bases fitting TRBD2. The CDR3 consists of 15 residues. Germline assignment: CDR1 SGHTA and CDR2 FQGTGA. The CDR3 DNA reads TGTGCCAGCAGCTGGGGACTAGCGGGGGACTACGCGCAGTACTTC. Encoded protein: CASSWGLAGDYAQYF. Drawing the rest from reference TRBV7-3 and TRBJ2-7, the complete variable domain is GAGVSQTPSNKVTEKGKYVELRCDPISGHTALYWYRQSLGQGPEFLIYFQGTGAADDSGLPNDRFFAVRPEGSVSTLKIQRTERGDSAVYLCASSWGLAGDYAQYFGPGTRLTVT.

V gene TRBV4-1 combines with J gene TRBJ2-7; 9 bases align to TRBD1. This CDR3 has 16 amino acids. V lost 3 bases, J lost 3 bases, and 9 bases stayed unmatched. Looked up from germline, CDR1 is MGHRA and CDR2 is YSYEKL. CDR3 nucleotide sequence: TGCGCCAGCAGCCAGGGACCGGGACAGGGATTCTACGAGCAGTACTTC. Its translation: CASSQGPGQGFYEQYF.

This rearrangement joins TRBV2 to TRBJ2-3; 7 bases line up with TRBD1. CDR3 length: 15 amino acids. Trimming at V came to 7 bases and at J to 4 bases, leaving 11 bases not matched to a gene. Germline CDR1 reads SNHLY; CDR2 reads FYNNEI. As DNA, the CDR3 is TGTGCCAGCAATTGGGACAGTCCTTTCCCAGATACGCAGTATTTT. This translates into CASNWDSPFPDTQYF.

This clonotype was observed many times. In DNA form, the CDR3 reads TGCAGCGTTGAGCAACTAGCGGGAATGGCCGGGGAGCTGTTTTTT. Its translation is CSVEQLAGMAGELFF. The rearrangement uses TRBV29-1 and TRBJ2-2, with 10 nucleotides matching TRBD2. The germline V gene encodes CDR1 SQVTM and CDR2 ANQGSEA. The V gene end was trimmed by 3 bases and the J gene end by 6 bases; junction bases not matched to a gene: 7. CDR3 length: 15 amino acids.

This clonotype occurred a few times. The rearrangement joins TRBV4-1 to TRBJ2-1; TRBD2 might be the D (6 bases). Germline V gene sequence: CDR1 MGHRA, CDR2 YSYEKL. The V end lost 3 bases, the J end lost 12 bases, and 15 bases lay between the germline ends. The CDR3 has 13 amino acids. In DNA, the CDR3 is TGCGCCAGCAGCCAGGGAGGACCTCCGGGGCAGTTCTTC. It codes for CASSQGGPPGQFF.